Sequencing of this T cell receptor (beta chain) was carried out in a study of T-cell reconstitution after alpha-beta-depleted transplantation in children. V was cut by 5 bases and J by 5 bases, with 14 bases left in between. The CDR3 is made up of 14 amino acids. Library preparation (for TCRbeta) was performed with unique molecular identifiers. TCRdb used MiXCR to reprocess the PCR reads, holding one entry per CDR3 protein. The sample includes about half a million distinct CDR3 sequences, around 13% of them seen just once. The sample in question was PBMCs from the stem cell graft donor, obtained from the stem cell graft. V usage is TRBV12-3 or TRBV12-4 and J usage is TRBJ2-3, with D perhaps assigned TRBD1 or TRBD2 (6 bases each). This TCR was sampled from a human donor who donated a stem cell graft to a child with combined immunodeficiency. The CDR3 nucleotides are TGTGCCAGCAGTCGGGGGCAGCTTAGAGATACGCAGTATTTT. This codes for CASSRGQLRDTQYF.